Each of the 12 T cell receptor beta chains below was sequenced from the same sample in a study of blood T cell repertoires in COVID-19 (dated by TCRdb to 2020 to 2021). Libraries were built with the immunoSEQ multiplex PCR assay. TCRdb took this table from immuneACCESS and kept in-frame rearrangements with V and J called. Such tables lack part of the clones; where checked against another copy, unresolved V genes explain under half of the gap, and the rest is unexplained. This sample comprises roughly 100,000 clones, more than 90% of them detected only once. The ten largest clones represent 1.5% to 2.5% of the sample. The specimen was peripheral blood. These receptors were obtained from a woman between 45 and 65 years old with COVID-19, enrolled during active disease.

The chain has TRBV4-3 and TRBJ2-1; 8 nucleotides align to TRBD1. The CDR3 loop spans 17 amino acids. V dropped 4 bases and J dropped 6; count of bases not matched to a gene: 14. Germline V lookup: CDR1 LGHNA, CDR2 YSLEER. CDR3 protein: CASSREKDRAVSNEQFF. The CDR3 coding sequence is TGCGCCAGCAGCCGAGAGAAGGACAGGGCAGTGAGCAATGAGCAGTTCTTC.

The gene calls are TRBV5-1 and TRBJ2-2; 10 nucleotides agree with TRBD2. Unmatched junction bases numbered 18, after V lost 7 bases and J lost 6 bases. The CDR3 length is 18 residues. Germline-derived CDR1 and CDR2 are SGHRS and YFSETQ. In DNA, the CDR3 is TGCGCCAGCCGTTATGGAGCGGGGGGGCCCGGAGGGGCCGGGGAGCTGTTTTTT. This encodes CASRYGAGGPGGAGELFF.

The chain couples TRBV7-2 to TRBJ2-4, with D maybe TRBD1 (6 bases). This CDR3 spans 13 amino acids. The germline CDR1 and CDR2 sequences are SGHTA and FQGNSA. Trimming removed 4 bases from V and 7 bases from J, with 11 bases in between. The DNA for the CDR3 is TGTGCCAGCAGCTCAGGGGCCGGGAACATTCAGTACTTC. Translation: CASSSGAGNIQYF.

The gene calls are TRBV28 and TRBJ1-5, with 7 nucleotides matching TRBD1. The CDR3 has 13 residues. The ends lost 8 bases at V and 6 bases at J; junction bases unmatched: 7. Germline lookup yields CDR1 MDHEN and CDR2 SYDVKM. CDR3 in amino acids: CASATGVGQPQHF. The CDR3 DNA is TGTGCCAGCGCTACAGGGGTGGGTCAGCCCCAGCATTTT.

The chain carries TRBV3-1 (or the pseudogene TRBV3-2) and TRBJ1-1, with unresolved D. V dropped 0 bases and J dropped 4 bases, with 12 bases sitting between them. The CDR3 loop spans 15 amino acids. From germline, CDR1 is LGHDT and CDR2 YNNKEL (reference sequence). The CDR3: CASSQDVAYGTEAFF. CDR3 coding DNA: TGTGCCAGCAGCCAAGATGTCGCCTATGGCACTGAAGCTTTCTTT.

V gene TRBV5-1 combines with J gene TRBJ1-4; 8 positions match TRBD1. CDR1 is SGHRS and CDR2 is YFSETQ in the germline V gene. V was clipped by 1 base and J by 8 bases; unmatched bases: 10. The CDR3 totals 16 residues. CDR3 sequence (DNA): TGCGCCAGCAGCTTGCTACCAGGGGGCGCGGGAGAAAAACTGTTTTTT. It translates to CASSLLPGGAGEKLFF. Full variable domain (remainder filled in from reference TRBV5-1 and TRBJ1-4): KAGVTQTPRYLIKTRGQQVTLSCSPISGHRSVSWYQQTPGQGLQFLFEYFSETQRNKGNFPGRFSGRQFSNSRSEMNVSTLELGDSALYLCASSLLPGGAGEKLFFGSGTQLSVL.

This CDR3 is CASSLTGGGGEKLFF. The CDR3 DNA follows: TGTGCCAGCAGCTTAACAGGGGGAGGGGGTGAAAAACTGTTTTTT. The chain links TRBV7-2 to TRBJ1-4; 8 positions match TRBD1. J was trimmed by 7 bases and V by 2 bases; bases with no gene match: 6. The CDR3 totals 15 residues. The germline gives CDR1 SGHTA, CDR2 FQGNSA.

The V gene is TRBV19, the J gene TRBJ1-1; no clear D gene. With 5 bases removed from V and 2 bases from J, the gap between germline ends came to 9 bases. Looked up from germline, CDR1 is LNHDA and CDR2 is SQIVND (reference sequence). The CDR3 runs 13 residues. CDR3 sequence reads: CASSLAQNTEAFF. CDR3 DNA sequence: TGTGCCAGTAGTCTGGCCCAAAACACTGAAGCTTTCTTT.

This clone was seen more than once but under ten times. This chain joins TRBV6-4 and TRBJ1-1; D perhaps matches TRBD1 (6 bases). CDR1 and CDR2 (germline): MRHNA, SNTAGT. The CDR3 spans 17 residues. V lost 4 bases and J lost 2, with 20 bases in between. DNA for the CDR3: TGTGCCAGCAGTGGGGACACAGAACTTACGGGAAACACTGAAGCTTTCTTT. It specifies CASSGDTELTGNTEAFF.

Points on this clone: Other DNA sequences in this specimen translate into the identical CDR3. This rearrangement joins TRBV5-1 to TRBJ1-4, with no clear D. Trimming removed 4 bases at V and 5 bases at J, with 12 bases between. This CDR3 spans 14 amino acids. CDR1 and CDR2 from the germline V gene are SGHRS and YFSETQ. This CDR3 is CASSLGRGNEKLFF. The CDR3, as DNA: TGCGCCAGCAGCCTTGGACGGGGAAATGAAAAACTGTTTTTT.

The rearrangement joins TRBV15 to TRBJ1-2; 8 bases map to TRBD1. CDR3 size: 15 residues. The V segment lost 0 bases and the J segment 7 bases; nucleotides outside the gene matches: 7. Germline values: CDR1 LNHNV, CDR2 YYDKDF (reference sequence). The CDR3 here is CATSRDLTTGVGYTF. For the CDR3, the DNA is TGTGCCACCAGCAGAGATCTAACGACAGGGGTTGGCTACACCTTC.

CDR3 residues: CAISPWGDTGELFF. CDR3 DNA sequence: TGTGCCATCAGCCCTTGGGGGGATACCGGGGAGCTGTTTTTT. This rearrangement joins TRBV10-3 to TRBJ2-2, with D possibly being TRBD2 (6 bases). V was trimmed by 6 bases and J by 5 bases, leaving 13 bases between them. From germline, CDR1 is ENHRY and CDR2 SYGVKD. CDR3 length equals 14 residues.